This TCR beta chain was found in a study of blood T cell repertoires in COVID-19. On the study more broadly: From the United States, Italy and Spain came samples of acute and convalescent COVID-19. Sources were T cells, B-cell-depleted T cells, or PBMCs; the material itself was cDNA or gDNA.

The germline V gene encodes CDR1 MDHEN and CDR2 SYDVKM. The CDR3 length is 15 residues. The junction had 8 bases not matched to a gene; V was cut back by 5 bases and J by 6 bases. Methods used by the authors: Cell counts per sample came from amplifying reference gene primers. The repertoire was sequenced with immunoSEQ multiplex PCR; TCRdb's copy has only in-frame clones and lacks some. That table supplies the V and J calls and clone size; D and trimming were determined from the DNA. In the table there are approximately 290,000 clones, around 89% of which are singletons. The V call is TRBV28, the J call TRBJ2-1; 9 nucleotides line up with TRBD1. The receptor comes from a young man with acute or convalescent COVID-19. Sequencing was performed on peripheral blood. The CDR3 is CASSLLGTGSNEQFF. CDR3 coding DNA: TGTGCCAGCAGTCTCCTTGGGACAGGGAGCAATGAGCAGTTCTTC.